The table lists the clone carrying this TCR beta chain with a few counts. What it binds is unknown. CDR1 and CDR2 (germline): SGDLS, YYNGEE. This CDR3 spans 16 amino acids. The germline V and J ends were trimmed by 0 bases and 1 base, with 13 bases remaining between them. The data stem from a study of beta chain features in type 1 diabetes. General observations from the study: In type 1 diabetes patients, VDJ junctions had fewer insertions; deletions at these junctions were more frequent.

TCRB transcripts that were expressed got sequenced, as all of the isolated RNA had been reverse transcribed. The repertoire was sequenced with immunoSEQ multiplex PCR; TCRdb's copy has only in-frame clones and lacks some. The data contain about 360,000 clones, 10% to 15% of them singletons. The rearrangement joins TRBV9 to TRBJ2-5, with no clear D. Sequencing was carried out using naive CD4+ T cells from blood. This TCR was recovered from a man between 18 and 29 years old in good health. The CDR3 spells CASSVAASVAQETQYF. The CDR3 DNA is TGTGCCAGCAGCGTAGCGGCCAGCGTAGCCCAAGAGACCCAGTACTTC.